This T cell receptor (beta chain) was observed in a study of T cells in women clearing cervical HPV infection. TCRdb keeps only in-frame clones here, not all; method: immunoSEQ multiplex PCR. The sample data list about 22,000 clones. The CDR3 is made up of 13 amino acids. Germline V CDR1 and CDR2: SQVTM, ANQGSEA. Each participant carried one incident cervical HPV16 infection only. A remark on this clone: The antigen remains undetermined. A junction boundary mismatches the germline segment, possibly from a read error. The CDR3 extends 3 residues past the end of the read, so its final part is completed from the germline J gene.

Study outcomes and limitations: Controls had more TRBV6-7 (approximately 0.16%) than cases (approximately 0.11%). Associations may precede or follow infection; HPV-specific or memory T cells were not isolated.

Sample: blood buffy coat. This receptor was taken from a woman aged 18 to 75 with a cervical HPV16 infection that either progressed to CIN3+ or cleared (not recorded which). V gene TRBV29-1 combines with J gene TRBJ1-2; D remains ambiguous. CDR3 DNA (partial): TGCAGCGTTGAGGTGGATGTCGACTATGGA. This gives the protein CSVEVDVDYG. The CDR3 in full is CSVEVDVDYGYTF.